The 9 T cell receptor beta chains given below trace back to one sample, sequenced in a study of blood T cell repertoires in COVID-19. Only in-frame clones appear in the TCRdb table, and some are missing; sequencing was by immunoSEQ multiplex PCR. This table holds some 130,000 clones, roughly 86% found once. Specimen: peripheral blood. These receptors were obtained from an older woman with acute or convalescent COVID-19.

V is TRBV11-2 and J is TRBJ1-1, with 8 bases that match TRBD1. Germline CDR1 is SGHAT and CDR2 is FQNNGV. The CDR3 runs to 13 residues. Trimming removed 5 bases from V and 4 bases from J; junction bases left unmatched: 3. CDR3 DNA: TGTGCCAGCAGCCGGGACAGGACCACTGAAGCTTTCTTT. Its translation is CASSRDRTTEAFF.

The sample holds one count of this clone. The J gene is TRBJ1-4, the V gene TRBV11-2; tentative D call: TRBD1 (5 bases). Germline V gives CDR1 SGHAT, CDR2 FQNNGV. The CDR3 extends over 17 amino acids. V was trimmed by 4 bases and J by 3 bases, leaving 18 bases between them. CDR3 nucleotide sequence: TGTGCCAGCAGCTCGATGCCGCCGGGACTCGCTAATGAAAAACTGTTTTTT. Translating it yields CASSSMPPGLANEKLFF.

The rearrangement links TRBV7-9 to TRBJ2-7, with TRBD1 matching over 10 bases. V gave up 3 bases and J gave up 2 bases; unmatched junction bases: 1. CDR3 length equals 14 residues. Per the germline V gene, CDR1 is SEHNR and CDR2 is FQNEAQ (reference sequence). CDR3 sequence: CASSLGQGTYEQYV. The CDR3 DNA follows: TGTGCCAGCAGCTTGGGACAGGGGACCTACGAGCAGTACGTC.

The V call is TRBV24-1, the J call TRBJ2-1; the match to TRBD2 covers 7 bases. The CDR3 covers 13 residues. CDR1 is KGHDR and CDR2 is SFDVKD in the germline V gene. V lost 8 bases and J lost 3; bases outside the gene matches: 3. The CDR3 here is CATTSSGYNEQFF. The DNA for the CDR3 is TGTGCCACCACATCTAGCGGCTACAATGAGCAGTTCTTC.

This clone appeared a few times. The chain carries TRBV20-1 and TRBJ2-1; the D is unclear. Germline CDR1 DFQATT, CDR2 SNEGSKA (reference sequence). This CDR3 is 11 amino acids long. V shed 3 bases and J shed 9 bases, with 9 bases lying between them. The chain's CDR3 is CSARSRGEQFF. CDR3 in DNA: TGCAGTGCTAGGTCAAGAGGTGAGCAGTTCTTC.

The chain links TRBV28 to TRBJ1-6, with 7 positions matching TRBD1. Germline V CDR1 and CDR2: MDHEN, SYDVKM. This CDR3 is 14 amino acids long. Trimming removed 7 bases from V and 6 bases from J; junction bases left unmatched: 6. CDR3 region: CASTWGQFNSPLHF. In nucleotides, the CDR3 is TGTGCCAGCACTTGGGGACAGTTTAATTCACCCCTCCACTTT. The entire variable domain, with the rest obtained from reference TRBV28 and TRBJ1-6, is as follows: DVKVTQSSRYLVKRTGEKVFLECVQDMDHENMFWYRQDPGLGLRLIYFSYDVKMKEKGDIPEGYSVSREKKERFSLILESASTNQTSMYLCASTWGQFNSPLHFGNGTRLTVT.

The V gene is TRBV9, the J gene TRBJ2-5, with D perhaps TRBD1 (5 bases). There are 15 residues in the CDR3. The germline V gene encodes CDR1 SGDLS and CDR2 YYNGEE. Trimming cost V 3 bases and J 2 bases, with 14 bases left between them. CDR3 sequence reads: CASSESGSRQETQYF. The CDR3, as DNA: TGTGCCAGCAGCGAGTCAGGGTCGAGACAAGAGACCCAGTACTTC.

The chain joins TRBV15 to TRBJ1-5; D is unclear. V was shortened by 8 bases and J by 4 bases, with 12 bases between the two germline ends. CDR1 is LNHNV and CDR2 is YYDKDF in the germline V gene (reference sequence). The CDR3 has 13 amino acids. The CDR3 coding sequence is TGTGCCACCCAACAGTCTGGGAATCAGCCCCAGCATTTT. Its translation: CATQQSGNQPQHF.

The chain couples TRBV30 to TRBJ2-5; 8 nucleotides agree with TRBD2. V lost 0 bases to trimming and J lost 5 bases; unmatched junction nucleotides: 8. Germline V gene lookup returns CDR1 GTSNPN and CDR2 SVGIG (reference sequence). The CDR3 is 15 amino acids. CDR3 sequence: CAWSVISGRGETQYF. Written as DNA, the CDR3 is TGTGCCTGGAGTGTAATCAGCGGGAGAGGGGAGACCCAGTACTTC.